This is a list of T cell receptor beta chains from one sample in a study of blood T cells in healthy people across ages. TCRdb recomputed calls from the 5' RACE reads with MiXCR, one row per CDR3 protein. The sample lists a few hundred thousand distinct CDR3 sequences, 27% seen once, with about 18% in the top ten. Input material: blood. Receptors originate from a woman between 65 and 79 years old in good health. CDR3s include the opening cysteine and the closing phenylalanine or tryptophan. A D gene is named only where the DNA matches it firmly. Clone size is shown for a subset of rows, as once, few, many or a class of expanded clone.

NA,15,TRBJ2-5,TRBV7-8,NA,TGTGCCAGCAGCTTTGGGTCGGGCCTACAAGAGACCCAGTACTTC,CASSFGSGLQETQYF
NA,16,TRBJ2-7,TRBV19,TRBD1,TGTGCCAGTAGTATGGGGACAGGGACCCTTGGAGTCGAGCAGTACTTC,CASSMGTGTLGVEQYF
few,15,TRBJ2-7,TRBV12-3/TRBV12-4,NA,TGTGCCAGCAGTTTAACGGCTTCCCCCAGCGGCGAGCAGTACTTC,CASSLTASPSGEQYF
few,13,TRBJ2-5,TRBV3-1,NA,TGTGCCAGCAGCCATCGGAACCAAGAGACCCAGTACTTC,CASSHRNQETQYF
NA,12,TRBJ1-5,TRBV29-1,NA,TGCAGCGCAGGTAACAGCAATCAGCCCCAGCATTTT,CSAGNSNQPQHF
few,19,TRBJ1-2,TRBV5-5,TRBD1,TGTGCCAGCAGCCGCAGGGTGATGGGACAGTCGGGTTTTAACTATGGCTACACCTTC,CASSRRVMGQSGFNYGYTF
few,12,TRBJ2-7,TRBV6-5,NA,TGTGCCAGCGGTTACGGGCACCACGAGCAGTACTTC,CASGYGHHEQYF
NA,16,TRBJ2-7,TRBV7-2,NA,TGTGCCAGCAGCCTTGCCGGGACGCCGCTCTCCTACGAGCAGTACTTC,CASSLAGTPLSYEQYF
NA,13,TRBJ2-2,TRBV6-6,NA,TGTGCCAGCAGTTACTCGGGGGGCGGGGAGCTGTTTTTT,CASSYSGGGELFF
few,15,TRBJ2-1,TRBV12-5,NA,TGTGCTAGTGGTCCAACAGGGCGGGGGTACAATGAGCAGTTCTTC,CASGPTGRGYNEQFF
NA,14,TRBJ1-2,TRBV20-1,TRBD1,TGCAGTGCTACCAACCCCGGGACAGGGGTGAAAGACACCTTC,CSATNPGTGVKDTF
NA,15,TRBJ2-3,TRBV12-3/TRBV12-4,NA,TGTGCCAGCAGTTTAAGGGGCGGGGTTGACGATACGCAGTATTTT,CASSLRGGVDDTQYF
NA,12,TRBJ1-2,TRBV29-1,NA,TGCAGCGTTTTAGAGTTAAGCTATGGCTACACCTTC,CSVLELSYGYTF
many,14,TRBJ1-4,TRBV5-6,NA,TGTGCCAGCAGCTCCGGGACACTTAATGAAAAACTGTTTTTT,CASSSGTLNEKLFF
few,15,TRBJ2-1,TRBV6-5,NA,TGTGCCAGCAGAATCGAGGGGGTCGGGTATAATGAGCAGCTCTTC,CASRIEGVGYNEQLF
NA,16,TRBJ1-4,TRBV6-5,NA,TGTGCCAGCAGTTTCTCCGCGGGGGACGACAATGAAAAACTGTTTTTT,CASSFSAGDDNEKLFF
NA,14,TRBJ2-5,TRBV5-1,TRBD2,TGCGCCAGCAGCACGGTAGCGGGGTCGGAGACCCAGTACTTC,CASSTVAGSETQYF
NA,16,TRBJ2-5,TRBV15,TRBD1,TGTGCCACCAGCAAATCCGGGACAGGGGCATGGGAGACCCAGTACTTC,CATSKSGTGAWETQYF
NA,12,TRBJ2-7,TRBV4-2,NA,TGTGCCAGCAGCCAACGACTCGACGAGCAGTACTTC,CASSQRLDEQYF
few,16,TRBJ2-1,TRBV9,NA,TGTGCCAGCAGCGTAGAGCCGCTAGGATCCTACAATGAGCAGTTCTTC,CASSVEPLGSYNEQFF
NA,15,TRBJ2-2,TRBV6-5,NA,TGTGCCAGCTGCCCTAGGGCAGGGAACACCGGGGAGCTGTTTTTT,CASCPRAGNTGELFF
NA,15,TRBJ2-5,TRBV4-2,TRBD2,TGTGCCAGCAGCCAAGACGTAGCGGGGGCTAAGACCCAGTACTTC,CASSQDVAGAKTQYF
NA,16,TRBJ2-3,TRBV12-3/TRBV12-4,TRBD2,TGTGCCAGCAGAACACTAGCGGGGGGAACCACAGATACGCAGTATTTT,CASRTLAGGTTDTQYF
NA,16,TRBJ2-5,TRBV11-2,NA,TGTGCCAGCAGCGAATCGTCAATTGGGGTCGGGGCGACCCAGTACTTC,CASSESSIGVGATQYF
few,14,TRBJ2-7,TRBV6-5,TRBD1,TGTGCCAGCAGTCTCGGACAGGGATGGTACGAGCAGTACTTC,CASSLGQGWYEQYF
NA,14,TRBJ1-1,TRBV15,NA,TGTGCCACCAGCAGAGATGTGCGGTACACTGAAGCTTTCTTT,CATSRDVRYTEAFF
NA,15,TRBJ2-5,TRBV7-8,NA,TGTGCCAGCAGCGCAGGGGCTAGCACGGGTGAGACCCAGTACTTC,CASSAGASTGETQYF
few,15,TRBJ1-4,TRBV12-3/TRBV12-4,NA,TGTGCCAGCAGTTTGTGGGGTCAGCCTAATGAAAAACTGTTTTTT,CASSLWGQPNEKLFF
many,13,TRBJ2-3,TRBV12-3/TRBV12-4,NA,TGTGCCAGCAGTTTGCCGGGCACAGATACGCAGTATTTT,CASSLPGTDTQYF
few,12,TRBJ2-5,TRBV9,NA,TGTGCCAGCAGCGTAGGGCCAGGGACCCAGTACTTC,CASSVGPGTQYF
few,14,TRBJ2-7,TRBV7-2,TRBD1,TGTGCCAGCAGCTTGCCAGGGGGTTTCTACGAGCAGTACTTC,CASSLPGGFYEQYF
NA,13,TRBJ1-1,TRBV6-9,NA,TGTGCCAGCAGTCCGATACATAACACTGAAGCTTTCTTT,CASSPIHNTEAFF
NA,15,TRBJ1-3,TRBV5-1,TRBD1,TGCGCCAGCAGCATACAGGGGGCGCCCGGAAACACCATATATTTT,CASSIQGAPGNTIYF
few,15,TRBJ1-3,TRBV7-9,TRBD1,TGTGCCAGCAGCTTTACTGGACAGGGCGGAAACACCATATATTTT,CASSFTGQGGNTIYF
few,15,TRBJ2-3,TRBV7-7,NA,TGTGCCAGCAGCTTAGGGGGGCAGGGAATTCATACGCAGTATTTT,CASSLGGQGIHTQYF
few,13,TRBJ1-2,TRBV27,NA,TGTGCCAGCAGCTCGACAGGTCCCTATGGCTACACCTTC,CASSSTGPYGYTF
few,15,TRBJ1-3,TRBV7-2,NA,TGTGCCAGCAGCCCGGCGAGGGTCTCTGGAAACACCATATATTTT,CASSPARVSGNTIYF
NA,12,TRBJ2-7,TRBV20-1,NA,TGCAGTCCCCAGAAGGGTTCCTACGAGCAGTACTTC,CSPQKGSYEQYF
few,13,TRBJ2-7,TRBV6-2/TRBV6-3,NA,TGTGCCAGCAGTTACTCACGGACTTACGAGCAGTACTTC,CASSYSRTYEQYF
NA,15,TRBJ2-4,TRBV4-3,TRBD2,TGCGCCAGCAGCCAGGAATGGGGGGGAACAAACATTCAGTACTTC,CASSQEWGGTNIQYF
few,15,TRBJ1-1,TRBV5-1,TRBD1,TGCGCCAGCAGCTTGGTTCAGGGGGCGGGAATTGAAGCTTTCTTT,CASSLVQGAGIEAFF
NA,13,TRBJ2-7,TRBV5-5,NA,TGTGCCAGCAGCTTAATGGACTTCTACGAGCAGTACTTC,CASSLMDFYEQYF
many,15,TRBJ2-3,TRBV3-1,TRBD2,TGTGCCAGCAGCTTAGCGGGGGGCGGGACAGATACGCAGTATTTT,CASSLAGGGTDTQYF
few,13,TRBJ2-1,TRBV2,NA,TGTGCCAGCAGCGACCCCGGGTACAATGAGCAGTTCTTC,CASSDPGYNEQFF
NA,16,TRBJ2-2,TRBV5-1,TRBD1,TGCGCCAGCCGACTATCCGGGACAGGGAACACCGGGGAGCTGTTTTTT,CASRLSGTGNTGELFF
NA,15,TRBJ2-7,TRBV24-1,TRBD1,TGTGCCACCAGTGATCCCGGGACAGGGGATAACGAGCAGTACTTC,CATSDPGTGDNEQYF
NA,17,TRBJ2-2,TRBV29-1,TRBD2,TGCAGCGTCAGAGTTGGGACTAACGGGGGGGCGGCCGGGGAGCTGTTTTTT,CSVRVGTNGGAAGELFF
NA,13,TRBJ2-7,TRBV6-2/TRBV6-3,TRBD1,TGTGCCAGCAGAATGACAGGGGGTCACGAGCAGTACTTC,CASRMTGGHEQYF
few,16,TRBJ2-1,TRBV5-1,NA,TGCGCCAGCAGCTTGGCCGGGTTCAGCTCCTACAATGAGCAGTTCTTC,CASSLAGFSSYNEQFF
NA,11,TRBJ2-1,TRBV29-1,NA,TGCAGCGTGTCCCAATCCAATGAGCAGTTCTTC,CSVSQSNEQFF
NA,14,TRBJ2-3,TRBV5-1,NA,TGCGCCAGCGGCGGGGGCCAGGGCACAGATACGCAGTATTTT,CASGGGQGTDTQYF
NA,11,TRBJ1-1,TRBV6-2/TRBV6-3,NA,TGTGCCAGCAGGGACAGACTTGAAGCTTTCTTT,CASRDRLEAFF
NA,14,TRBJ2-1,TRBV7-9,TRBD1,TGTGCCAGCAGAGGGGACAGTTCCTACAATGAGCAGTTCTTC,CASRGDSSYNEQFF
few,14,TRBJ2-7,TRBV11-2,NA,TGTGCCAGCAGCTTAGTCGACGGCCCCTACGAGCAGTACTTC,CASSLVDGPYEQYF
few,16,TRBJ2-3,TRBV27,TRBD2,TGTGCCACTGGGCTAGCGGGGGTGTGGAGCACAGATACGCAGTATTTT,CATGLAGVWSTDTQYF